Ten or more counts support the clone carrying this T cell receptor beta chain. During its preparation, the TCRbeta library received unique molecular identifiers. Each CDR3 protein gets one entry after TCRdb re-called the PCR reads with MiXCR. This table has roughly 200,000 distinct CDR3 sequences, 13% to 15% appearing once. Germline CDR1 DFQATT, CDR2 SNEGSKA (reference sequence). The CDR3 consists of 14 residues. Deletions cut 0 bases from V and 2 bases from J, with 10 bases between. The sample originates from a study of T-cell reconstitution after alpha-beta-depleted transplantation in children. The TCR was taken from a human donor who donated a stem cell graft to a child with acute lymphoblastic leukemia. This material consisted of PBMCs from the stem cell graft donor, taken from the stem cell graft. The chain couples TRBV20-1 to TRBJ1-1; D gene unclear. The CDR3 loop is CSARDLRRNTEAFF. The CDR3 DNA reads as TGCAGTGCTAGAGATCTCAGAAGAAACACTGAAGCTTTCTTT.